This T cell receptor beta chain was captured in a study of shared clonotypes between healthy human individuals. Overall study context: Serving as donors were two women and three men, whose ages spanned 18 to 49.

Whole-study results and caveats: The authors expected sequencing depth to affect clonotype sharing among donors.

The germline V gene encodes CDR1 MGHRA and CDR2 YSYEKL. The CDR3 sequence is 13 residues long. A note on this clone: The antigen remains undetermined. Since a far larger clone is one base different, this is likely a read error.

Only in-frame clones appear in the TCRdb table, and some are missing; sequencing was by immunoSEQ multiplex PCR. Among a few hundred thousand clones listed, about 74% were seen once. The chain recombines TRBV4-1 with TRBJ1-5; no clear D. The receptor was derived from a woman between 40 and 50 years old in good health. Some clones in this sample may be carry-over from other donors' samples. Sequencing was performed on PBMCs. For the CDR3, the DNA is TGCGTCAGCAGCCATGGACCCAATCAGCCCCAGCATTTT. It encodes CVSSHGPNQPQHF.